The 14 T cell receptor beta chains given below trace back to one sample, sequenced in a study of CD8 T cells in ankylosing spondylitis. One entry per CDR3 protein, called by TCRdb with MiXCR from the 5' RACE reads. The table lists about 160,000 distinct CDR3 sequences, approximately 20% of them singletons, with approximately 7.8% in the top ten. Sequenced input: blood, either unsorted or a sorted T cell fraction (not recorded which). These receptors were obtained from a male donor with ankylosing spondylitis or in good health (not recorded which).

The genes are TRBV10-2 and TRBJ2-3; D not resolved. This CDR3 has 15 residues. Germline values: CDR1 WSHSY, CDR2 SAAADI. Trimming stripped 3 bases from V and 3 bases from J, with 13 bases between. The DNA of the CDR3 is TGCGCCAGCAGTGACTACTCCCAGGCTACAGATACGCAGTATTTT. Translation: CASSDYSQATDTQYF.

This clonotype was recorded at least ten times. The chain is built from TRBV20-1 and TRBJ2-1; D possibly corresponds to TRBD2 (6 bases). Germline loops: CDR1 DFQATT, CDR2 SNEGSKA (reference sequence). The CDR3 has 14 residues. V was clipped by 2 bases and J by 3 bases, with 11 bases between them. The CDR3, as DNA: TGCAGTGCTAGAAGGGAGGTTATCTACAATGAGCAGTTCTTC. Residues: CSARREVIYNEQFF.

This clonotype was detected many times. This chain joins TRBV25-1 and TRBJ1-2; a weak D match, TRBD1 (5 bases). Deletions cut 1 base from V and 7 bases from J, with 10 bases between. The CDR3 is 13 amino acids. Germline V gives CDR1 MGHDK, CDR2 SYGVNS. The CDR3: CASSESAGRGYTF. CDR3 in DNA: TGTGCCAGCAGTGAATCCGCAGGGCGTGGCTACACCTTC.

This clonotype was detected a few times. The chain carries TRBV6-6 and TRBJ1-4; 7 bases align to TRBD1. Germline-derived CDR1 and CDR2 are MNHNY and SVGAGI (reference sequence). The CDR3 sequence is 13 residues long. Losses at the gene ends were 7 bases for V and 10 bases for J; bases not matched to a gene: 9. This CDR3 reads CASTTGDIGKLFF. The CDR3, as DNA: TGTGCCAGCACCACAGGGGACATCGGAAAACTGTTTTTT.

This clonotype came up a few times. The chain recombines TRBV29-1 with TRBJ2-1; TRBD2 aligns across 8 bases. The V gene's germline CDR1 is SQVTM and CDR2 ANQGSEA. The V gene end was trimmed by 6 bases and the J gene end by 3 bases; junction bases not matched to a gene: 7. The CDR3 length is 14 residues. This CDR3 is CSVLSGSGYNEQFF. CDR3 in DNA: TGCAGCGTCTTAAGCGGGAGTGGCTACAATGAGCAGTTCTTC.

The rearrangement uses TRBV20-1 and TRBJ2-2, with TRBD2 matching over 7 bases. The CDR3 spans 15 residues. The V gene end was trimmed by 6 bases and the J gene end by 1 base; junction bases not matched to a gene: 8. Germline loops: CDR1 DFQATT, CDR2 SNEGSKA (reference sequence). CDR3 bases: TGCAGTGCCCCCCCTAGCGGTTTGAACACCGGGGAGCTGTTTTTT. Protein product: CSAPPSGLNTGELFF.

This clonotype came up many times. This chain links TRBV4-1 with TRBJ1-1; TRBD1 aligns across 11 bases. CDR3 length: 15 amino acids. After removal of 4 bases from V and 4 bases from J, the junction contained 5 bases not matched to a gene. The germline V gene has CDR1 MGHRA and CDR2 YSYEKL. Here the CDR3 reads CASSRDRGGGTEAFF. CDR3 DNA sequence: TGCGCCAGCAGCCGGGACAGGGGGGGCGGCACTGAAGCTTTCTTT.

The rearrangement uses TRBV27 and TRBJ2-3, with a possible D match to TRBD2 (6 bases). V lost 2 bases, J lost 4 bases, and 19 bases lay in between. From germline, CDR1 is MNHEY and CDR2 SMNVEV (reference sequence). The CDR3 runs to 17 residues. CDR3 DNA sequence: TGTGCCAGCAGTTTAGGTTCGGGAAGACTAGGGCCAGATACGCAGTATTTT. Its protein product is CASSLGSGRLGPDTQYF.

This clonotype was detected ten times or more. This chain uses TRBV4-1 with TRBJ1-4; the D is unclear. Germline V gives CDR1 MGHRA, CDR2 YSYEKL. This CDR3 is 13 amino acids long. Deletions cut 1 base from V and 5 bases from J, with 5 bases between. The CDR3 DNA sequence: TGCGCCAGCAGCCAAGGCGGGAATGAAAAACTGTTTTTT. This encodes CASSQGGNEKLFF.

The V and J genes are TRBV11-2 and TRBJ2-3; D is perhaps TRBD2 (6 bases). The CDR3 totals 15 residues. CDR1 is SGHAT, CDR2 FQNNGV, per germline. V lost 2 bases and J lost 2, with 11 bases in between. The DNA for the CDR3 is TGTGCCAGCAGCTTATGGGGCGGGACCACAGATACGCAGTATTTT. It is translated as CASSLWGGTTDTQYF.

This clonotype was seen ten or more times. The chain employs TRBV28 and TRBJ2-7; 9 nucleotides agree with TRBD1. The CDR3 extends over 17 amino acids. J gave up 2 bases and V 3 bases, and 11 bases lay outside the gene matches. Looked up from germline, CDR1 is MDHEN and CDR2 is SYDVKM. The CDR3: CASSFPGTGIVTYEQYF. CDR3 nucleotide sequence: TGTGCCAGCAGTTTCCCCGGGACAGGGATCGTTACCTACGAGCAGTACTTC.

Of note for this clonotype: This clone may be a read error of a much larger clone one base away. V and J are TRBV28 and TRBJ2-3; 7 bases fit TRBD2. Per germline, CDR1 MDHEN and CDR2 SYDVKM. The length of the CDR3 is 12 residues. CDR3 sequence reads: CTSGTSTDTQYF. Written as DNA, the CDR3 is TGTACCAGCGGGACTAGCACAGATACGCAGTATTTT.

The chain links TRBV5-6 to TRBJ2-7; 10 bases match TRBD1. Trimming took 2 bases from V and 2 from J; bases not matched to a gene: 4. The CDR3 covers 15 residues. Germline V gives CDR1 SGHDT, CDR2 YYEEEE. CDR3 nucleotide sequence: TGTGCCAGCAGCTTCGGGACAGGGGTTGCCTACGAGCAGTACTTC. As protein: CASSFGTGVAYEQYF.

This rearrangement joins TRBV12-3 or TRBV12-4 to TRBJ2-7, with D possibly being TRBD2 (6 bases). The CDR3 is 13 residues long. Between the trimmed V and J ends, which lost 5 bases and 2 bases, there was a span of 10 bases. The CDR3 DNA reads TGTGCCAGCAGTGCCTGGGGGGCCTACGAGCAGTACTTC. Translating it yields CASSAWGAYEQYF.